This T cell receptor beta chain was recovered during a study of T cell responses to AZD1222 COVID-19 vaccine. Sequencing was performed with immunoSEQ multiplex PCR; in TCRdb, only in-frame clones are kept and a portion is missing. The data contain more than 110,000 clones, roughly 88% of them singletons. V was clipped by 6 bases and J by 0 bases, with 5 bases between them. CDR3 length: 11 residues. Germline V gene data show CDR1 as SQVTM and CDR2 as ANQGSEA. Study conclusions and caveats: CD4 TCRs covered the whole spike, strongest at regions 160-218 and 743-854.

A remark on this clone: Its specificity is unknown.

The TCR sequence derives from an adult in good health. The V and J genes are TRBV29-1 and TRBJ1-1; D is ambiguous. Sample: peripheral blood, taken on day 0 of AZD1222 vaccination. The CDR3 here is CSVWVNTEAFF. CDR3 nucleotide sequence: TGCAGCGTGTGGGTGAACACTGAAGCTTTCTTT.